This is a list of T cell receptor beta chains from one sample in a study of T cell changes during pregnancy in multiple sclerosis. Assay: immunoSEQ multiplex PCR; the TCRdb copy retains only in-frame clones and omits some. The data hold 40,000 to 60,000 clones, with around nine tenths observed a single time. The sample consisted of CD4+ T cells from peripheral blood mononuclear cells, taken before pregnancy. The receptors derive from a female donor with multiple sclerosis, enrolled in a pregnancy study. Both conserved end residues are part of each CDR3. A D gene is named only where the DNA matches it firmly. Clone sizes are given selectively: once, few, many, or a class where the clone is expanded.

clone size,V gene,J gene,D gene,CDR3 DNA,CDR3 protein
NA,TRBV19,TRBJ1-2,NA,TGTGCCAGTAGTATCAATGTTTCGCCTGGCGGGGGCTACACCTTC,CASSINVSPGGGYTF
NA,TRBV5-5,TRBJ2-5,TRBD1,TGTGCCAGCAGACTACAGGGGAGTGAGACCCAGTACTTC,CASRLQGSETQYF
few,TRBV5-4,TRBJ1-2,TRBD1,TGTGCCAGCAGCTCAGACAGGGGCCAGGGTGGCTACACCTTC,CASSSDRGQGGYTF
NA,TRBV11-2,TRBJ1-1,TRBD1,TGTGCCAGCAGCTGGGACAGGAACACTGAAGCTTTCTTT,CASSWDRNTEAFF
NA,TRBV13,TRBJ1-3,NA,TGTGCCAGCAGCCTCAGATTAATCTCTGGAAACACCATATATTTT,CASSLRLISGNTIYF
NA,TRBV2,TRBJ1-1,TRBD1,TGTGCCAGCAGGGAAACAGGGGGTTACACTGAAGCTTTCTTT,CASRETGGYTEAFF
NA,TRBV5-1,TRBJ2-3,TRBD2,TGCGCCAGCAGTCGACTAGCGGGAGGGAACCCAGATACGCAGTATTTT,CASSRLAGGNPDTQYF
NA,TRBV13,TRBJ1-3,NA,TGTGCCAGCAGCCGCGATACTAACTCTGGAAACACCATATATTTT,CASSRDTNSGNTIYF
NA,TRBV6-1,TRBJ2-3,NA,TGTGCCAGCGGCGGGGCGGCGGTCGGTACGCAGTATTTT,CASGGAAVGTQYF
NA,TRBV7-3,TRBJ2-5,NA,TGTGCCAGCAGCTTAAGTGGAGGGATGGGAGAGACCCAGTACTTC,CASSLSGGMGETQYF
few,TRBV21-1,TRBJ2-7,NA,TGTGCCAGCAGCAAATGCTTTCTAGCGGCGAGCTACGAGCAGTACTTC,CASSKCFLAASYEQYF
NA,TRBV19,TRBJ2-5,TRBD1,TGTGCCAGTAGCCAACAGGGGGAGACCCAGTACTTC,CASSQQGETQYF
NA,TRBV19,TRBJ2-1,NA,TGTGCCAGTAGTATAGGGCTTTACAATGAGCAGTTCTTC,CASSIGLYNEQFF
NA,TRBV29-1,TRBJ2-5,NA,TGCAGCGTCGTTCCGCAGGGGACTAACCAAGAGACCCAGTACTTC,CSVVPQGTNQETQYF
NA,TRBV7-2,TRBJ2-6,NA,TGTGCCAGCAGCCCGGGCGAAGACAGAACCTCTGGGGCCAACGTCCTGACTTTC,CASSPGEDRTSGANVLTF
NA,TRBV14,TRBJ2-7,TRBD2,TGTGCCAGCAGCCAATACCAAAGCGGGGCGCAGTACTTC,CASSQYQSGAQYF
NA,TRBV30,TRBJ1-3,NA,TGTGCCTGGAGTAGGGGTGCTGGAAACACCATATATTTT,CAWSRGAGNTIYF
NA,TRBV9,TRBJ2-7,NA,TGTGCCAGCAGCGTAGAGCAATACGGCTACGAGCAGTACTTC,CASSVEQYGYEQYF
NA,TRBV27,TRBJ2-7,TRBD2,TGTGCCAGCAGTTCACCGGGACTAGCGGCTTACGAGCAGTACTTC,CASSSPGLAAYEQYF
NA,TRBV4-2,TRBJ2-1,TRBD2,TGTGCCAGCAGCCAGGTCCCGCTTCGTAGCGGGAACGCTAGTTACAATGAGCAGTTCTTC,CASSQVPLRSGNASYNEQFF
NA,TRBV18,TRBJ1-5,NA,TGTGCCAGCTCACCAGTCAGGGTAACCAATCAGCCCCAGCATTTT,CASSPVRVTNQPQHF
NA,TRBV19,TRBJ1-1,NA,TGTGCCAGTAGTTGGAGGGGCACTGAAGCTTTCTTT,CASSWRGTEAFF
few,TRBV27,TRBJ1-1,NA,TGTGCCAGCAGAAGGGGCACTCAGAACACTGAAGCTTTCTTT,CASRRGTQNTEAFF
NA,TRBV27,TRBJ2-7,NA,TGTGCCAGCAGTTTATCGACAGGCAATAAAGCCTACGAGCAGTACTTC,CASSLSTGNKAYEQYF
NA,TRBV27,TRBJ2-1,TRBD2,TGTGCCAGCAGTTTATTCGCCCTAGCGGGCTCCTACAATGAGCAGTTCTTC,CASSLFALAGSYNEQFF
once,TRBV5-1,TRBJ2-2,TRBD2,TGCGCCAGCAGCGGGGGACTAGCGGGGGGGAACACCGGGGAGCTGTTTTTT,CASSGGLAGGNTGELFF
few,TRBV7-3,TRBJ1-5,NA,TGTGCCAGCAGCTTAAGCAGTACTCAGCCCCAGCATTTT,CASSLSSTQPQHF
NA,TRBV5-1,TRBJ2-3,NA,TGCGCCAGCAGCTTGGATTTACAGGGCGGCTCAGATACGCAGTATTTT,CASSLDLQGGSDTQYF
NA,TRBV4-3,TRBJ2-5,TRBD2,TGCGCCAGCAGCCATTCGCTGTTGGGGGAGGGCAAACTTACATGGGCGGAGACCCAGTACTTC,CASSHSLLGEGKLTWAETQYF
NA,TRBV10-3,TRBJ2-1,TRBD2,TGTGCCATCGCTATCCCTAGCGGGACCAATGAGCAGTTCTTC,CAIAIPSGTNEQFF
NA,TRBV28,TRBJ1-2,TRBD1,TGTGCCAGCAAGGCTCCGGGACAGAACTTTTTAGGGGGCTACACCTTC,CASKAPGQNFLGGYTF
NA,TRBV6-6,TRBJ2-5,TRBD2,TGTGCCAGCAGTTATGTGGGAGGGCCCTCGCAGACCCAGTACTTC,CASSYVGGPSQTQYF
NA,TRBV6-1,TRBJ2-7,NA,TGTGCCAGCAATCTGAACGCGTATTACGAGCAGTACTTC,CASNLNAYYEQYF
NA,TRBV5-1,TRBJ2-7,TRBD2,TGCGCCAGCAGCTTAGGGACTAGCGGAGAATACGAGCAGTACTTC,CASSLGTSGEYEQYF
NA,TRBV4-1,TRBJ2-7,NA,TGCGCCAGCAGCCAAGGACACGGTCCCCCAATGGGGCAAGAGCAGTACTTC,CASSQGHGPPMGQEQYF
NA,TRBV2,TRBJ2-1,TRBD2,TGTGCCAGCAAGCTTCGGACTAGCGGGAGGAGTAATGAGCAGTTCTTC,CASKLRTSGRSNEQFF
NA,TRBV7-8,TRBJ1-5,NA,TGTGCCAGCAGCTTAGAAGGGGTAGGGGGTCAGCCCCAGCATTTT,CASSLEGVGGQPQHF
once,TRBV4-2,TRBJ2-1,TRBD2,TGTGCCAGCAGCCAGCAGGTAGCGGGAGCTGCCTACAATGAGCAGTTCTTC,CASSQQVAGAAYNEQFF
NA,TRBV9,TRBJ1-4,TRBD1,TGTGCCAGCAGCGCGACAGGGTCTAATGAAAAACTGTTTTTT,CASSATGSNEKLFF
NA,TRBV7-7,TRBJ2-3,NA,TGTGCCAGCAGCTTAGGTACGGGAAGCACAGATACGCAGTATTTT,CASSLGTGSTDTQYF
NA,TRBV11-3,TRBJ1-1,NA,TGTGCCAGCAAGAGGGCGGCTTCGAACACTGAAGCTTTCTTT,CASKRAASNTEAFF
NA,TRBV5-1,TRBJ2-1,NA,TGCGCCAGCAGCCCCGGGGATGAGCAGTTCTTC,CASSPGDEQFF
NA,TRBV7-2,TRBJ2-5,TRBD1,TGTGCCAGCAGCTCATCCATCGACAGGGAAGAGACCCAGTACTTC,CASSSSIDREETQYF
NA,TRBV28,TRBJ1-2,TRBD1,TGTGCCAGCAGTTTTTTAGACAGGGTGCGGGTAAACTATGGCTACACCTTC,CASSFLDRVRVNYGYTF
NA,TRBV19,TRBJ2-2,NA,TGTGCCAGTAGTATAGTAGGGGCTACGAACACCGGGGAGCTGTTTTTT,CASSIVGATNTGELFF
NA,TRBV6-1,TRBJ2-7,NA,TGTGCCACCGATGTAAACAGGGCGGGCGAGCAGTACTTC,CATDVNRAGEQYF
once,TRBV6-4,TRBJ2-1,TRBD2,TGTGCCAGCAGACCGGGACTAGCACGCAATGAGCAGTTCTTC,CASRPGLARNEQFF
NA,TRBV7-9,TRBJ1-5,NA,TGTGCCAGCAGCTTGTCATCAGGGAATTATCAGCCCCAGCATTTT,CASSLSSGNYQPQHF
NA,TRBV5-1,TRBJ1-1,TRBD1,TGCGCCAGCAGCTTAGGGACAGTAAACACTGAAGCTTTCTTT,CASSLGTVNTEAFF
NA,TRBV2,TRBJ2-1,TRBD2,TGTGCCGCCCGAGGACTAGCGGTATTAGGGGAGCAGTTCTTC,CAARGLAVLGEQFF
NA,TRBV27,TRBJ1-2,TRBD1,TGTGCCAGCAGTTCACTCCTACAGGGGGTCTATGGCTACACCTTC,CASSSLLQGVYGYTF
NA,TRBV7-3,TRBJ1-4,TRBD1,TGTGCCAGCAGCAAACCGGGACAGGGGGAGTTCGGTGAAAAACTGTTTTTT,CASSKPGQGEFGEKLFF
few,TRBV5-1,TRBJ2-7,TRBD1,TGCGCCAGCAGCTTGGGAACAGGGGCCTACGAGCAGTACTTC,CASSLGTGAYEQYF
NA,TRBV19,TRBJ2-6,NA,TGTGCCAGTAGTACGACAGTTGGCCTGACTTTC,CASSTTVGLTF
NA,TRBV30,TRBJ2-7,TRBD1,TGTGCCTGGACCTTGACGACAGGGATGGGCGAGCAGTACTTC,CAWTLTTGMGEQYF
NA,TRBV9,TRBJ2-7,NA,TGTGCCAGCAGCGTAGCGGGAGCTTCCTACGAGCAGTACTTC,CASSVAGASYEQYF